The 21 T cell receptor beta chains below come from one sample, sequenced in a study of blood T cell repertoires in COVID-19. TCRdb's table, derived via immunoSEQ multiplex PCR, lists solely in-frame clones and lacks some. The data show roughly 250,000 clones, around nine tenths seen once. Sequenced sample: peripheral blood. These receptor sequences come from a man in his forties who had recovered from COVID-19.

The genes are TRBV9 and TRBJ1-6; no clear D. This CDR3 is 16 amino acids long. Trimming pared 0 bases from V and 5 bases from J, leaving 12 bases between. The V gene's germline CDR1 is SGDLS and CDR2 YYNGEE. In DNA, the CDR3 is TGTGCCAGCAGCGTAGCCCCGAACATGAATAATTCACCCCTCCACTTT. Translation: CASSVAPNMNNSPLHF. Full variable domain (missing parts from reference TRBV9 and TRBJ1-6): DSGVTQTPKHLITATGQRVTLRCSPRSGDLSVYWYQQSLDQGLQFLIQYYNGEERAKGNILERFSAQQFPDLHSELNLSSLELGDSALYFCASSVAPNMNNSPLHFGNGTRLTVT.

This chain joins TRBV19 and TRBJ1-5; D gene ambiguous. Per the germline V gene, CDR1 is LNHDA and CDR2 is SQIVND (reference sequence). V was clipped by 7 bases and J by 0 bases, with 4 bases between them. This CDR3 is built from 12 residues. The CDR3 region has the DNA TGTGCCAGTACAAATAGCAATCAGCCCCAGCATTTT. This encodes CASTNSNQPQHF.

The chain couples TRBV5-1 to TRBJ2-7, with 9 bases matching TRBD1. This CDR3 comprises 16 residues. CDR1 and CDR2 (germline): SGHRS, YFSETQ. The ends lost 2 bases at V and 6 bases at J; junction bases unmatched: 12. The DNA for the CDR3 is TGCGCCAGCAGCTTTAACAGGGGGCTGACTCCCCTCGAGCAGTACTTC. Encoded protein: CASSFNRGLTPLEQYF.

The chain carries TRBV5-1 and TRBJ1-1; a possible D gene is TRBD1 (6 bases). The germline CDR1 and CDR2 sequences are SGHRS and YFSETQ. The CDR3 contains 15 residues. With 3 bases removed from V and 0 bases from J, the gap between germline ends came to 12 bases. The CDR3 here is CASSWGTKMNTEAFF. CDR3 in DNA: TGCGCCAGCAGCTGGGGGACAAAGATGAACACTGAAGCTTTCTTT.

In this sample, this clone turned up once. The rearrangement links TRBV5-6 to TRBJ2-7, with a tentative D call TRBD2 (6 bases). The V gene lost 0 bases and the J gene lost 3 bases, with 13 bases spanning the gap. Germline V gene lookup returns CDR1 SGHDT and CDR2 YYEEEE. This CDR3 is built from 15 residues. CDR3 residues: CASSLDYGSGYEQYF. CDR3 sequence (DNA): TGTGCCAGCAGCTTGGATTACGGGAGCGGCTACGAGCAGTACTTC.

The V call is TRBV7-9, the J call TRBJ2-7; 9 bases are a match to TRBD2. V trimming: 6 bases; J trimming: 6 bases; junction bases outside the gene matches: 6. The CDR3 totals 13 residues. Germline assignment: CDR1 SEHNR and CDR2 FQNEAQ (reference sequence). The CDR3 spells CASSSGLAREQYF. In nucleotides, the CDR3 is TGTGCCAGCAGTTCTGGACTAGCGCGCGAGCAGTACTTC.

Here the CDR3 reads CASSPRDRYSDEQFF. The CDR3 DNA reads as TGTGCCAGCAGCCCCCGGGACAGGTATTCGGATGAGCAGTTCTTC. The rearrangement links TRBV28 to TRBJ2-1; 8 bases fit TRBD1. There are 15 residues in the CDR3. V lost 6 bases, J lost 8 bases, and 12 bases stayed unmatched. Germline V gives CDR1 MDHEN, CDR2 SYDVKM.

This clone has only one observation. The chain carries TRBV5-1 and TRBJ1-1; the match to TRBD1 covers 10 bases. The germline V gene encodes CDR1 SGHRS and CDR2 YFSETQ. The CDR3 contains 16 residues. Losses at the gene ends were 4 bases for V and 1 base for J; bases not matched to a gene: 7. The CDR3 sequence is CASSPGTGASNTEAFF. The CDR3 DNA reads TGCGCCAGCAGCCCCGGGACAGGGGCCTCGAACACTGAAGCTTTCTTT. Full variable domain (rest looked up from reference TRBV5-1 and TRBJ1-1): KAGVTQTPRYLIKTRGQQVTLSCSPISGHRSVSWYQQTPGQGLQFLFEYFSETQRNKGNFPGRFSGRQFSNSRSEMNVSTLELGDSALYLCASSPGTGASNTEAFFGQGTRLTVV.

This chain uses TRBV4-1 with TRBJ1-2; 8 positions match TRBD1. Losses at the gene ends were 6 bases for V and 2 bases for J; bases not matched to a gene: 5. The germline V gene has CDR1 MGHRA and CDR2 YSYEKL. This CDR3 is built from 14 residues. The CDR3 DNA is TGCGCCAGCAGACCGACAGGGGTGAACTATGGCTACACCTTC. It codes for CASRPTGVNYGYTF.

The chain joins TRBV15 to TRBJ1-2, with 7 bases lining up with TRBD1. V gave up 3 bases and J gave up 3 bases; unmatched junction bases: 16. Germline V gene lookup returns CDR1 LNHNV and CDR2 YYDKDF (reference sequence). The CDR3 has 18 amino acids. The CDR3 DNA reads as TGTGCCACCAGCAGCCACTGGACAGGCCTGGGGGGAGACTATGGCTACACCTTC. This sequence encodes CATSSHWTGLGGDYGYTF.

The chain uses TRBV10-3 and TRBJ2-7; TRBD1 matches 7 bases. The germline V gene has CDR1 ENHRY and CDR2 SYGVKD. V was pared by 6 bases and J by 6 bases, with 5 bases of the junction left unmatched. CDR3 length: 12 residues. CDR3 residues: CAIRVDRAEQYF. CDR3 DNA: TGTGCCATCAGGGTCGACAGGGCCGAGCAGTACTTC.

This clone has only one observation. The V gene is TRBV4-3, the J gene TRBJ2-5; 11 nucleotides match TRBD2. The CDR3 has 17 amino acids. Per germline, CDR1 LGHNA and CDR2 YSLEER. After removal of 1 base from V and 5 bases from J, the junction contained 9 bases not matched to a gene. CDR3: CASSQGVASGGWETQYF. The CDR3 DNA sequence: TGCGCCAGCAGCCAAGGTGTGGCTAGCGGGGGGTGGGAGACCCAGTACTTC.

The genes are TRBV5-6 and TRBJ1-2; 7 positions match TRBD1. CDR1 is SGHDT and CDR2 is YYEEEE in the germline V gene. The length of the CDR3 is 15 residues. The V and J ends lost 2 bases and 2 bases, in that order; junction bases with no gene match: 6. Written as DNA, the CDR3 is TGTGCCAGCAGCTTCGGAGACAGGGAGAACTATGGCTACACCTTC. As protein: CASSFGDRENYGYTF.

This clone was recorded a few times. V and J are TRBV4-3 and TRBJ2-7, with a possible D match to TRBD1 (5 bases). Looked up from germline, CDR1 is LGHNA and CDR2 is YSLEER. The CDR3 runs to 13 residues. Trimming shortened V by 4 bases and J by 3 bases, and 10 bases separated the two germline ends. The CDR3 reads CASSLSQGYEQYF. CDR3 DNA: TGCGCCAGCAGCCTCTCCCAGGGCTACGAGCAGTACTTC.

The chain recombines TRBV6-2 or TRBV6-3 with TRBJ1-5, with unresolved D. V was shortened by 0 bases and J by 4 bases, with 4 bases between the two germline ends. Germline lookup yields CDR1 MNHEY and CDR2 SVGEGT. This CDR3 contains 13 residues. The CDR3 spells CASSYSPNQPQHF. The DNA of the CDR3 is TGTGCCAGCAGTTACTCTCCGAATCAGCCCCAGCATTTT.

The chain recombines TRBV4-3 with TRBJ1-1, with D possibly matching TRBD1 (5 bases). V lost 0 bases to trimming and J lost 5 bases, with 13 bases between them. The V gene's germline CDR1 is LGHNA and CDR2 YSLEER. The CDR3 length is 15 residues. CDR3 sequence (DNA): TGCGCCAGCAGCCAAGAGTTCGGGGGTGGGACTGAAGCTTTCTTT. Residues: CASSQEFGGGTEAFF.

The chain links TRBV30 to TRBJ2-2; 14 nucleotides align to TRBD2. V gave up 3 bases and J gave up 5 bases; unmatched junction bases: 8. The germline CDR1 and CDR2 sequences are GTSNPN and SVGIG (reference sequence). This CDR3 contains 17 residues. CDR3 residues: CAWSGGLAGVGTGELFF. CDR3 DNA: TGTGCCTGGAGCGGGGGACTAGCGGGAGTTGGTACCGGGGAGCTGTTTTTT.

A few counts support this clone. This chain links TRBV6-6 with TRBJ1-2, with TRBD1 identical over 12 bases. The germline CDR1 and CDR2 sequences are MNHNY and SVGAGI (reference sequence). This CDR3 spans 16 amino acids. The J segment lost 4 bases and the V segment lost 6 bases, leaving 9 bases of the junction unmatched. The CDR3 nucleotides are TGTGCCAGCAGCCAAGGGACAGGGGGCGAATTCTATGGCTACACCTTC. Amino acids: CASSQGTGGEFYGYTF.

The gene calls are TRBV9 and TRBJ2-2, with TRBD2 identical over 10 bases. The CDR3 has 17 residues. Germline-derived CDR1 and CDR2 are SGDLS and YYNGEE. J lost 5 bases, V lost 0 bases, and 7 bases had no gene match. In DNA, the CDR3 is TGTGCCAGCAGCGTAGGTAGGGGACTAGCGAGTACCGGGGAGCTGTTTTTT. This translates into CASSVGRGLASTGELFF.

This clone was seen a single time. The CDR3 nucleotides read TGTGCCATCAGTTCTAGGGACAGGGTGCAGACCCAGTACTTC. Protein sequence: CAISSRDRVQTQYF. The chain carries TRBV10-3 and TRBJ2-5; 9 bases fit TRBD1. Germline lookup yields CDR1 ENHRY and CDR2 SYGVKD. Trimming took 5 bases from V and 6 from J; bases not matched to a gene: 7. The CDR3 is 14 amino acids.

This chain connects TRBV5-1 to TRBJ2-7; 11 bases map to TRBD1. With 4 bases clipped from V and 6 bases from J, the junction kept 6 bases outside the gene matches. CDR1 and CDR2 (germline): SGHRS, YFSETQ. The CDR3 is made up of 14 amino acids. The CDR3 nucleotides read TGCGCCAGCAGCCTCCGGGACAGGGGGACCGAGCAGTACTTC. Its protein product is CASSLRDRGTEQYF.